This is a list of T cell receptor beta chains from one sample in a study of beta chain features in type 1 diabetes. Clones were sequenced by immunoSEQ multiplex PCR, and TCRdb holds only the in-frame ones, with some missing. The sample consists of under 350,000 clones, roughly an eighth of them appearing once. Sequencing used naive CD4+ T cells from blood. The receptors stem from a man younger than 45 with type 1 diabetes. Both conserved end residues are part of each CDR3. The order of the fields is CDR3 DNA, CDR3 protein, clone size, V gene, J gene, D gene. The D gene is left open where the match is weak. The listing skips clone size in some rows; elsewhere it reads once, few, many or a size class.

DNA: TGTGCCAGCAGCTTAACCGGGACAGCTAGCTACGAGCAGTACTTC
CDR3: CASSLTGTASYEQYF
size: .
V: TRBV5-4
J: TRBJ2-7
D: TRBD1

DNA: TGCAGTGCCTTAGCGGCCAATGAGCAGTTCTTC
CDR3: CSALAANEQFF
size: .
V: TRBV20-1
J: TRBJ2-1
D: .

DNA: TGTGCCAGCAGCACCTCGGACAGGCTTACAGGGACCCAGTACTTC
CDR3: CASSTSDRLTGTQYF
size: .
V: TRBV9
J: TRBJ2-5
D: TRBD1

DNA: TGTGCCAGTAGTATGGGTGTGCGCGGATACTACGAGCAGTACTTC
CDR3: CASSMGVRGYYEQYF
size: .
V: TRBV19
J: TRBJ2-7
D: .

DNA: TGTGCCAGCTCCCCTGCTAACTATGGCTACACCTTC
CDR3: CASSPANYGYTF
size: .
V: TRBV28
J: TRBJ1-2
D: .

DNA: TGTGCCAGCAGAGGGACAGCTAACTATGGCTACACCTTC
CDR3: CASRGTANYGYTF
size: .
V: TRBV2
J: TRBJ1-2
D: TRBD1

DNA: TGTGCCAGCAGCCAATACCGGGAGCAGTACTTC
CDR3: CASSQYREQYF
size: few
V: TRBV5-6
J: TRBJ2-7
D: .

DNA: TGTGCCATCAGTGAGTCGTGGGGGGAATCCTACGAGCAGTACTTC
CDR3: CAISESWGESYEQYF
size: few
V: TRBV10-3
J: TRBJ2-7
D: .

DNA: TGTGCCAGCAGCCTGGGGCAGGGCAATCAGCCCCAGCATTTT
CDR3: CASSLGQGNQPQHF
size: few
V: TRBV6-5
J: TRBJ1-5
D: .

DNA: TGTGCCAGCAGTGCCCCCGGACTGAACGCTGAAGCTTTCTTT
CDR3: CASSAPGLNAEAFF
size: .
V: TRBV28
J: TRBJ1-1
D: .

DNA: TGTGCCAGCTCACCAATTGAGTTCATGAACACTGAAGCTTTCTTT
CDR3: CASSPIEFMNTEAFF
size: .
V: TRBV18
J: TRBJ1-1
D: .